Each of the 27 T cell receptor beta chains below was sequenced from the same sample in a study of T cells in Graves' hyperthyroidism and ophthalmopathy. TCR beta CDR3 sequences were amplified from RNA transcripts. The TCR CDR3 first-round RT-PCR relied on the HTBI primer set. TCRdb redid the calling of the multiplex PCR reads with MiXCR, one entry per CDR3 protein. Of 550,000 to 800,000 distinct CDR3 sequences in the sample, over 15% were seen once. Sequencing was carried out using blood. These receptors all come from a man between 18 and 35 years old with Graves' hyperthyroidism.

This clonotype showed up just a few times. A much bigger clone sits one base away, suggesting this may be a read error. This sequence joins TRBV20-1 and TRBJ2-1, with TRBD2 matching over 8 bases. TRBJ2-7 explains the end of the DNA better; the J call may be wrong. Germline-derived CDR1 and CDR2 are DFQATT and SNEGSKA (reference sequence). CDR3 length: 15 amino acids. CDR3 sequence reads: CSASGSAGGYNEQYF. The DNA of the CDR3 is TGCAGTGCTAGCGGCTCCGCGGGGGGCTACAATGAGCAGTACTTC.

In its sample, this clonotype was seen a few times. The rearrangement links TRBV29-1 to TRBJ2-3; possibly TRBD1 for D (8 bases). CDR1 is SQVTM, CDR2 ANQGSEA, per germline. V gave up 2 bases and J gave up 3 bases, with 15 bases separating them. The CDR3 consists of 15 residues. The CDR3 region has the DNA TGCAGCGTTGAATGGGGGGGGACAGGAACAGATACGCAGTATTTT. It yields the protein CSVEWGGTGTDTQYF.

This clonotype was detected only a few times. This sequence joins TRBV5-6 and TRBJ1-6; TRBD1 matches 7 bases. CDR3 length equals 14 residues. J was trimmed by 6 bases and V by 4 bases; bases with no gene match: 4. Germline lookup yields CDR1 SGHDT and CDR2 YYEEEE. CDR3 sequence reads: CASSIGTVNSPLHF. CDR3 bases: TGTGCCAGCAGCATTGGGACAGTTAATTCACCCCTCCACTTT.

This clonotype occurred many times. The chain is built from TRBV24-1 and TRBJ2-1; D is uncertain. With 3 bases removed from V and 3 bases from J, the gap between germline ends came to 11 bases. This CDR3 is built from 15 residues. Looked up from germline, CDR1 is KGHDR and CDR2 is SFDVKD. The CDR3: CATSDASNIYNEQFF. The CDR3 bases are TGTGCCACCAGTGATGCCTCCAACATCTACAATGAGCAGTTCTTC.

The rearrangement uses TRBV9 and TRBJ2-5; TRBD1 agrees at 8 bases. The CDR3 is made up of 15 amino acids. Germline V gene sequence: CDR1 SGDLS, CDR2 YYNGEE. After removal of 0 bases from V and 4 bases from J, the junction contained 5 bases not matched to a gene. DNA for the CDR3: TGTGCCAGCAGCGTAGCCGGCAGGGGGCTAGAGACCCAGTACTTC. Protein sequence: CASSVAGRGLETQYF.

The sample holds many counts of this clonotype. The genes are TRBV7-3 and TRBJ2-1; weak D call: TRBD1 (6 bases). With 0 bases removed from V and 3 bases from J, the gap between germline ends came to 15 bases. The CDR3 has 17 residues. Germline V lookup: CDR1 SGHTA, CDR2 FQGTGA. For the CDR3, the DNA is TGTGCCAGCAGCTTAACGGGTACAGGGAGAGACTACAATGAGCAGTTCTTC. Translating it yields CASSLTGTGRDYNEQFF.

This sequence joins TRBV28 and TRBJ1-5, with D possibly TRBD1 on 5 matching bases. Trimming shortened V by 3 bases and J by 7 bases, and 19 bases separated the two germline ends. The CDR3 has 16 amino acids. The germline gives CDR1 MDHEN, CDR2 SYDVKM. The CDR3: CASSFPAGLRGQPQHF. The CDR3 coding sequence is TGTGCCAGCAGTTTCCCCGCGGGACTGAGGGGCCAGCCCCAGCATTTT.

V is TRBV5-6 and J is TRBJ2-5, with D possibly called TRBD1 or TRBD2 (7 bases each). The CDR3 is 18 amino acids. With 4 bases removed from V and 2 bases from J, the gap between germline ends came to 24 bases. Germline V CDR1 and CDR2: SGHDT, YYEEEE. The CDR3 DNA sequence: TGTGCCAGCAGCCCCGTCGAGTCCCGGGGGGACAGTCAAGAGACCCAGTACTTC. Its translation is CASSPVESRGDSQETQYF. Full variable domain (remainder filled in from reference TRBV5-6 and TRBJ2-5): DAGVTQSPTHLIKTRGQQVTLRCSPKSGHDTVSWYQQALGQGPQFIFQYYEEEERQRGNFPDRFSGHQFPNYSSELNVNALLLGDSALYLCASSPVESRGDSQETQYFGPGTRLLVL.

V usage is TRBV7-9 and J usage is TRBJ1-2; tentatively, D is TRBD1 (6 bases). The V gene's germline CDR1 is SEHNR and CDR2 FQNEAQ (reference sequence). V lost 8 bases, J lost 3 bases, and 13 bases lay in between. The CDR3 length is 13 residues. CDR3 residues: CASAGRGDYGYTF. In DNA form, the CDR3 reads TGTGCCAGCGCGGGCAGGGGAGACTATGGCTACACCTTC.

This clonotype appeared many times. This chain links TRBV12-3 or TRBV12-4 with TRBJ2-5, with TRBD1 as a possible D gene (5 bases). V was clipped by 10 bases and J by 3 bases, with 15 bases between them. The length of the CDR3 is 13 residues. CDR3 nucleotide sequence: TGTGCCACGACCCTGCAGGGTGAAGAGACCCAGTACTTC. Translation: CATTLQGEETQYF.

V gene TRBV20-1 combines with J gene TRBJ2-5; 8 bases fit TRBD1. CDR1 is DFQATT and CDR2 is SNEGSKA in the germline V gene (reference sequence). The CDR3 runs to 14 residues. J lost 5 bases, V lost 2 bases, and 7 bases had no gene match. The CDR3 DNA reads as TGCAGTGCTAGATCCAGGACAGGGATGGAGACCCAGTACTTC. It encodes CSARSRTGMETQYF.

In this sample, this clonotype turned up many times. V and J are TRBV27 and TRBJ2-1, with no clear D. The CDR3 extends over 16 amino acids. The germline V and J ends were trimmed by 5 bases and 0 bases, with 14 bases remaining between them. Germline V lookup: CDR1 MNHEY, CDR2 SMNVEV (reference sequence). The CDR3 DNA reads as TGTGCCAGCAGTCCTGTCGGCCCGAGCTCCTACAATGAGCAGTTCTTC. Encoded protein: CASSPVGPSSYNEQFF.

This clonotype was recorded a few times. The genes are TRBV28 and TRBJ2-3; D unclear. This CDR3 contains 14 residues. The germline V gene encodes CDR1 MDHEN and CDR2 SYDVKM. Trimming left V 3 bases short and J 4 bases short, with 11 bases between. CDR3 sequence (DNA): TGTGCCAGCAGTTTGGGATCAGGACCAGATACGCAGTATTTT. This encodes CASSLGSGPDTQYF.

This clonotype was counted many times. A junction boundary mismatches the germline segment, possibly from a read error. This chain connects TRBV13 to TRBJ2-7; D is unclear. The germline CDR1 and CDR2 sequences are PRHDT and FYEKMQ (reference sequence). The length of the CDR3 is 13 residues. As DNA, the CDR3 is TGTGCCAGCAGCATAGGCCCTTCGACCGAGCAGTACTTC. It encodes CASSIGPSTEQYF.

CDR3 DNA: TGTGCCAGCAGTTTTGAACAGGGGGCGCGTAATGAGCAGTTCTTC. The encoded protein is CASSFEQGARNEQFF. The rearrangement links TRBV28 to TRBJ2-1; 9 nucleotides agree with TRBD1. Trimming at V came to 3 bases and at J to 7 bases, leaving 7 bases not matched to a gene. Germline V lookup: CDR1 MDHEN, CDR2 SYDVKM. The CDR3 is made up of 15 amino acids.

This clonotype appeared a few times. The chain has TRBV20-1 and TRBJ2-1; D remains ambiguous. In germline, CDR1 is DFQATT, CDR2 SNEGSKA (reference sequence). CDR3 length equals 12 residues. Trimming shortened V by 3 bases and J by 6 bases, and 9 bases separated the two germline ends. The CDR3 region is CSASKGSNEQFF. The CDR3 DNA is TGCAGTGCTAGCAAAGGGTCCAATGAGCAGTTCTTC.

The chain uses TRBV9 and TRBJ2-1; D may be TRBD1 (8 bases). The length of the CDR3 is 18 residues. CDR1 and CDR2 from the germline V gene are SGDLS and YYNGEE. Trimming took 0 bases from V and 2 from J, leaving 18 bases between them. Written as DNA, the CDR3 is TGTGCCAGCAGCGTAGGATACAGGGGGGGACACCCCTACAATGAGCAGTTCTTC. Translation: CASSVGYRGGHPYNEQFF. Together with reference TRBV9 and TRBJ2-1, the CDR3 gives the full variable domain: DSGVTQTPKHLITATGQRVTLRCSPRSGDLSVYWYQQSLDQGLQFLIQYYNGEERAKGNILERFSAQQFPDLHSELNLSSLELGDSALYFCASSVGYRGGHPYNEQFFGPGTRLTVL.

This clonotype occurred many times. The J gene is TRBJ2-7, the V gene TRBV7-2; D is possibly TRBD2 (6 bases). The CDR3 runs 15 residues. Germline CDR1 is SGHTA and CDR2 is FQGNSA. Trimming took 0 bases from V and 2 from J, leaving 11 bases between them. In DNA, the CDR3 is TGTGCCAGCAGCTTAGCCGCAGCGGGTACCTACGAGCAGTACTTC. It encodes CASSLAAAGTYEQYF.

This clonotype was counted ten times or more. The J gene is TRBJ2-1, the V gene TRBV11-1, with D uncertain. The length of the CDR3 is 15 residues. The germline CDR1 and CDR2 sequences are SGHAT and FQDESV (reference sequence). Trimming removed 2 bases from V and 7 bases from J, with 15 bases in between. CDR3 region: CASSLSRVVRNEQFF. The CDR3 DNA is TGTGCCAGCAGCTTATCCCGGGTCGTCAGGAATGAGCAGTTCTTC.

The chain carries TRBV28 and TRBJ1-1; a weak D match, TRBD1 (6 bases). Germline CDR1 and CDR2: MDHEN and SYDVKM. Trimming removed 5 bases at V and 1 base at J, with 20 bases between. This CDR3 is 17 amino acids long. DNA of the CDR3: TGTGCCAGCAGTCCCCGTTCGAGGGGGAGGGGGAACACTGAAGCTTTCTTT. Its translation: CASSPRSRGRGNTEAFF.

The V gene is TRBV18, the J gene TRBJ1-5; TRBD1 might be the D (6 bases). V lost 6 bases to trimming and J lost 11 bases, with 17 bases between them. Per the germline V gene, CDR1 is KGHSH and CDR2 is LQKENI. The CDR3 has 13 residues. Written as DNA, the CDR3 is TGTGCCAGCTCGCAGGGGACAACCGGGTCCCAGCATTTT. Translating gives CASSQGTTGSQHF.

This clonotype was observed many times. The rearrangement links TRBV30 to TRBJ2-2, with D unresolved. Trimming took 4 bases from V and 4 from J, leaving 10 bases between them. This CDR3 contains 13 residues. Germline V CDR1 and CDR2: GTSNPN, SVGIG (reference sequence). The CDR3 protein is CAWNRVFTGELFF. The CDR3 DNA sequence: TGTGCCTGGAATAGAGTATTCACCGGGGAGCTGTTTTTT.

This clonotype has just a few counts. The rearrangement uses TRBV28 and TRBJ2-6; the match to TRBD2 covers 10 bases. V lost 6 bases, J lost 0 bases, and 8 bases stayed unmatched. Germline V CDR1 and CDR2: MDHEN, SYDVKM. The CDR3 length is 18 residues. In DNA, the CDR3 is TGTGCCAGCAGGCGGACTAGCGGAGTCCCCTCTGGGGCCAACGTCCTGACTTTC. Translated, it gives CASRRTSGVPSGANVLTF. Variable domain in full (rest from reference TRBV28 and TRBJ2-6): DVKVTQSSRYLVKRTGEKVFLECVQDMDHENMFWYRQDPGLGLRLIYFSYDVKMKEKGDIPEGYSVSREKKERFSLILESASTNQTSMYLCASRRTSGVPSGANVLTFGAGSRLTVL.

This clonotype was picked up many times. This chain uses TRBV2 with TRBJ2-7, with D hard to call. The V and J ends lost 4 bases and 4 bases respectively, with 8 bases between them. The CDR3 is 12 amino acids. CDR1 is SNHLY and CDR2 is FYNNEI in the germline V gene. CDR3 sequence reads: CASSVSDYEQYF. The CDR3, as DNA: TGTGCCAGCAGTGTGTCAGATTACGAGCAGTACTTC.

The chain uses TRBV27 and TRBJ2-1, with D tentatively TRBD2 (6 bases). Looked up from germline, CDR1 is MNHEY and CDR2 is SMNVEV (reference sequence). CDR3 length equals 15 residues. V lost 0 bases and J 5 bases, leaving 11 bases between the germline ends. CDR3 protein: CASSLSWAGNNEQFF. For the CDR3, the DNA is TGTGCCAGCAGTTTATCTTGGGCGGGAAACAATGAGCAGTTCTTC.

A remark on this clonotype: This may stem from a read error, because a much larger clone lies one nucleotide away. V is TRBV7-6 and J is TRBJ1-5, with TRBD1 identical over 9 bases. The length of the CDR3 is 15 residues. Germline lookup yields CDR1 SGHVS and CDR2 FNYEAQ. DNA for the CDR3: TGTGCCAGCAGCTGGGGACAGGGCCCGAATCAGCCCCGGCATTTT. This gives the protein CASSWGQGPNQPRHF.

This clonotype has just one count. The chain carries TRBV7-3 and TRBJ2-1; D remains unclear. Germline CDR1 reads SGHTA; CDR2 reads FQGTGA. Trimming stripped 5 bases from V and 10 bases from J, with 15 bases between. CDR3 length: 13 residues. The CDR3 here is CASSPAPSNEQFF. CDR3 DNA sequence: TGTGCCAGCAGCCCGGCACCTTCCAACGAGCAGTTCTTC.